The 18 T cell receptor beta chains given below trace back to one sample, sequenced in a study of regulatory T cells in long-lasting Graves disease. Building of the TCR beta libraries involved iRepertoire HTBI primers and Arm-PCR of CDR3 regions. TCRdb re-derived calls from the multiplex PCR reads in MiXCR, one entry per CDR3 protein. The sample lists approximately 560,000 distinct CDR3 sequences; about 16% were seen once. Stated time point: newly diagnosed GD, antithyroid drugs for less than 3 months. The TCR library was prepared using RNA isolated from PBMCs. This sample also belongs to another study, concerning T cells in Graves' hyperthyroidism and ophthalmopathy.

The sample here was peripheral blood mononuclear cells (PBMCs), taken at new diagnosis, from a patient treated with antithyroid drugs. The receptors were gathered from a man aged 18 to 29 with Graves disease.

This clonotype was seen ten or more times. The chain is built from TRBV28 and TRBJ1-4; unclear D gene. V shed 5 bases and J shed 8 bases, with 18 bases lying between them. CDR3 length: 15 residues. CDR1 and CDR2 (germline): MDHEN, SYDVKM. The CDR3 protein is CASSPKGWDWEKLFF. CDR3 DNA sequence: TGTGCCAGCAGTCCCAAGGGATGGGATTGGGAAAAACTGTTTTTT.

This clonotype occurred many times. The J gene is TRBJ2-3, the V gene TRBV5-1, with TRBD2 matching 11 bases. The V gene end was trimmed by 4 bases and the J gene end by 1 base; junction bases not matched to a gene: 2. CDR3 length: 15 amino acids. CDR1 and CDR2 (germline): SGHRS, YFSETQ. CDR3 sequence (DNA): TGCGCCAGCAGCCATAGCGGGAGGGGCACAGATACGCAGTATTTT. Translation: CASSHSGRGTDTQYF.

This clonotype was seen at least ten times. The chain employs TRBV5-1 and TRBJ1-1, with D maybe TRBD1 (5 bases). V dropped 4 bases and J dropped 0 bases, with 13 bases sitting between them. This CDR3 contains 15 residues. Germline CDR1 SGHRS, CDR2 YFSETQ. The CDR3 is CASSPRQNMNTEAFF. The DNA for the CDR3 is TGCGCCAGCAGCCCCAGACAGAACATGAACACTGAAGCTTTCTTT.

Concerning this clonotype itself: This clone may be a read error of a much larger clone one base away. For the CDR3, the DNA is TGTGCCAGCAACTCAAGAGTGGGCAGCCGAGACGAGCAGTACTTC. This encodes CASNSRVGSRDEQYF. The chain recombines TRBV6-1 with TRBJ2-7; D not certain. CDR3 length: 15 amino acids. V was clipped by 7 bases and J by 5 bases, with 21 bases between them. CDR1 is MNHNS, CDR2 SASEGT, per germline.

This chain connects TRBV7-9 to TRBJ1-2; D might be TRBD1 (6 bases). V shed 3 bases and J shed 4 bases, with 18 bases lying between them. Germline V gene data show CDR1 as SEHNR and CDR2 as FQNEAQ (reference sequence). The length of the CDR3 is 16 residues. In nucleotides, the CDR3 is TGTGCCAGCAGCTTTCAGGGGTGGGAGAGGGTCTATGGCTACACCTTC. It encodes CASSFQGWERVYGYTF.

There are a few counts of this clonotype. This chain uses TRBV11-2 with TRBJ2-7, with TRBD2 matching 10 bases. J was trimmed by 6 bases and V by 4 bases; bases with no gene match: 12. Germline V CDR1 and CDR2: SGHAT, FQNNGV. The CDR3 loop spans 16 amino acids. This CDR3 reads CASSSPLGTSVSEQYF. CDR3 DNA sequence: TGTGCCAGCAGCTCGCCATTGGGGACTAGCGTGTCCGAGCAGTACTTC. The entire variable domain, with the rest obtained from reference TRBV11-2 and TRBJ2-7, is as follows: EAGVAQSPRYKIIEKRQSVAFWCNPISGHATLYWYQQILGQGPKLLIQFQNNGVVDDSQLPKDRFSAERLKGVDSTLKIQPAKLEDSAVYLCASSSPLGTSVSEQYFGPGTRLTVT.

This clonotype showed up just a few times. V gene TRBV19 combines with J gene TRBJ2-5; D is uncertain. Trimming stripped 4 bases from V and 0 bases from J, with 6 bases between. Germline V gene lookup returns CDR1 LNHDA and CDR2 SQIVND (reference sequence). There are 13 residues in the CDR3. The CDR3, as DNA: TGTGCCAGTAGTACACTAAACCAAGAGACCCAGTACTTC. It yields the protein CASSTLNQETQYF.

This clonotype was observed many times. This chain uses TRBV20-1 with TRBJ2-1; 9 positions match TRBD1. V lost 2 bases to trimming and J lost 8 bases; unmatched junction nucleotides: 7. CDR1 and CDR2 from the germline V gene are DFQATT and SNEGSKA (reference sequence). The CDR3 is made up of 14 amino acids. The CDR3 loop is CSARRQGGLDEQFF. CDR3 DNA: TGCAGTGCTAGACGACAGGGGGGTTTGGATGAGCAGTTCTTC.

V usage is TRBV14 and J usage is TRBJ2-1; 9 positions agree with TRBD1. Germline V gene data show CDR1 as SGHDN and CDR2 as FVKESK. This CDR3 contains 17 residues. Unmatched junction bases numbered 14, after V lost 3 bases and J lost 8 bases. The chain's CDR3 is CASSQGPGTGFGDEQFF. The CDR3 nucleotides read TGTGCCAGCAGCCAGGGACCCGGGACAGGGTTCGGCGATGAGCAGTTCTTC.

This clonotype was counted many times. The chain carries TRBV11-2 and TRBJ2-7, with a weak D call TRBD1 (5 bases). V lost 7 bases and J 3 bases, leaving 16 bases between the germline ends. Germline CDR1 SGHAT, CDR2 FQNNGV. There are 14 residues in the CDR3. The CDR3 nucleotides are TGTGCCAGCAACCCCCAAACAGGCATCTACGAGCAGTACTTC. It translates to CASNPQTGIYEQYF.

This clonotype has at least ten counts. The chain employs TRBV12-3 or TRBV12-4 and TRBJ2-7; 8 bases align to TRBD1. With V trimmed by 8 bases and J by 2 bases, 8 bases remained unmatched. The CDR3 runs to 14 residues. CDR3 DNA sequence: TGTGCCAGCGGACAGGGAGTTACCCCCTACGAGCAGTACTTC. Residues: CASGQGVTPYEQYF.

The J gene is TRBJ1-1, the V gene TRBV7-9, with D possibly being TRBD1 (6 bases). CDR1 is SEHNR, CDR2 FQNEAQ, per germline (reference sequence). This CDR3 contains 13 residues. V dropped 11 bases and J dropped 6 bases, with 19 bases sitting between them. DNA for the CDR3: TGTGCCGGCCGAGAGGGGGATTGGGCTGAAGCTTTCTTT. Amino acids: CAGREGDWAEAFF. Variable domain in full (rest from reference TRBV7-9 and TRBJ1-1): DTGVSQNPRHKITKRGQNVTFRCDPISEHNRLYWYRQTLGQGPEFLTYFQNEAQLEKSRLLSDRFSAERPKGSFSTLEIQRTEQGDSAMYLCAGREGDWAEAFFGQGTRLTVV.

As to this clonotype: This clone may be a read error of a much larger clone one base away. The CDR3 reads CASSPSDGSAKTQYF. In nucleotides, the CDR3 is TGTGCCAGCTCACCAAGCGACGGGAGTGCGAAGACCCAGTACTTC. The V call is TRBV18, the J call TRBJ2-5, with a weak D call TRBD2 (6 bases). There are 15 residues in the CDR3. CDR1 is KGHSH, CDR2 LQKENI, per germline. V dropped 2 bases and J dropped 6 bases, with 16 bases sitting between them.

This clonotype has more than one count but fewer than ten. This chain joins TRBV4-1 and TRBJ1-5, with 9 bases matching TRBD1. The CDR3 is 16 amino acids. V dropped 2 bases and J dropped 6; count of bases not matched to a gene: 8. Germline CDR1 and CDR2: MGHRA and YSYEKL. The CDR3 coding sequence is TGCGCCAGCAGCCAACCGGGACAGGGTTTTTTTCAGCCCCAGCATTTT. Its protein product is CASSQPGQGFFQPQHF.

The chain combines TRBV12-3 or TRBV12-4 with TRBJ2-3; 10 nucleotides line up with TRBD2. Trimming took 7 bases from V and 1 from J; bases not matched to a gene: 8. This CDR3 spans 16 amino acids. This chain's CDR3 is CASTPVGTSGTDTQYF. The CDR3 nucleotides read TGTGCCAGCACTCCCGTGGGGACTAGCGGCACAGATACGCAGTATTTT.

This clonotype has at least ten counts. The CDR3 region has the DNA TGTGCCAGCTCACCAACCCGGGAGACGGGCGAGACCCAGTACTTC. Residues: CASSPTRETGETQYF. V usage is TRBV18 and J usage is TRBJ2-5; possibly TRBD2 for D (6 bases). Germline V gene lookup returns CDR1 KGHSH and CDR2 LQKENI. The CDR3 is made up of 15 amino acids. V was trimmed by 2 bases and J by 5 bases, leaving 15 bases between them.

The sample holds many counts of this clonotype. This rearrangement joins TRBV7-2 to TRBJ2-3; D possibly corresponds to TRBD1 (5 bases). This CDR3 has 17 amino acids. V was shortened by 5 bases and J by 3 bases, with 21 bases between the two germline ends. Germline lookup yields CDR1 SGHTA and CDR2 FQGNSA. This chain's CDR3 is CASSKGADFPSTDTQYF. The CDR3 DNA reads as TGTGCCAGCAGCAAAGGGGCGGATTTCCCATCGACAGATACGCAGTATTTT.

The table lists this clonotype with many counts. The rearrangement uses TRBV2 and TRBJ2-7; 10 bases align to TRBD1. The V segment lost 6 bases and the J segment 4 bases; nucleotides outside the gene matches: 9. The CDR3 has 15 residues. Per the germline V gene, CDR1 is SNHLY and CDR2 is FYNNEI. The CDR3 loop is CASSDFPGQGYEQYF. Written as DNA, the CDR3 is TGTGCCAGCAGCGACTTTCCGGGACAGGGGTACGAGCAGTACTTC.